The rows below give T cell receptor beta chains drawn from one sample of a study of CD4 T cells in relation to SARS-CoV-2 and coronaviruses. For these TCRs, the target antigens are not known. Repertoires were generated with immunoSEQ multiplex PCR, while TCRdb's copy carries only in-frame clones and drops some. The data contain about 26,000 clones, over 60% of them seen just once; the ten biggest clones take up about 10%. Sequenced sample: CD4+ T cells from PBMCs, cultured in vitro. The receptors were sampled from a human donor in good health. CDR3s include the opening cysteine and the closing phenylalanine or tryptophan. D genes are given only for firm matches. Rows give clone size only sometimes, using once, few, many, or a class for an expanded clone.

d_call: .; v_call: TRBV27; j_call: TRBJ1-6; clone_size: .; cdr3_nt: TGTGCCAGCAGTGTACAAAGAAATTCACCCCTCCACTTT; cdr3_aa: CASSVQRNSPLHF
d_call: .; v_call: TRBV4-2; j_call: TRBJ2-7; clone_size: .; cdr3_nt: TGTGCCAGCAGCCAAAGAGGATTCCGGGACTTCTACGAGCAGTACTTC; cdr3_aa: CASSQRGFRDFYEQYF
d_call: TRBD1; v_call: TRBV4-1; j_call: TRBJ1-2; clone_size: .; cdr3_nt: TGCGCCAGCAGCCTAGGACAGGGAATGCCGTTCTATGGCTACACCTTC; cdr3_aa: CASSLGQGMPFYGYTF
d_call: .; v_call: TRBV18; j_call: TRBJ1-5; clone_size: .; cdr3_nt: TGTGCCAGCTCACCAGCGGGAAACAATCAGCCCCAGCATTTT; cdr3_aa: CASSPAGNNQPQHF
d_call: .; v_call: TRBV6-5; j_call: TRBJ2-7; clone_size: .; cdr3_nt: TGTGCCAGCATGAAAGGGGGGGCAGGATCCAACGAGCAGTACTTC; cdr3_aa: CASMKGGAGSNEQYF
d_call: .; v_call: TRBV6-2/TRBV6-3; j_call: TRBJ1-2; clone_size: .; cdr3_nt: TGTGCCAGCAGTTACTCGAGATGGGGAAAAGTGGGTGCTCGATACTATGGCTACACCTTC; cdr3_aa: CASSYSRWGKVGARYYGYTF
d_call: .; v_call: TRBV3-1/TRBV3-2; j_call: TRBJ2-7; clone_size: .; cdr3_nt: TGTGCCAGCAGCCGAGACTACGAGCAGTACTTC; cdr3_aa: CASSRDYEQYF
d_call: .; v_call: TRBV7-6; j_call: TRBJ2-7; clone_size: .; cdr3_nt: TGTGCCAGCAGCTCCCGTAGCCCTCCGTCCCCCCACGAGCAGTACTTC; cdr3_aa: CASSSRSPPSPHEQYF
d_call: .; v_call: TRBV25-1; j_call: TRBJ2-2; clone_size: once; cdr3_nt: TGTGCCAGAACCTGGGCAGCGAACACCGGGGAGCTGTTTTTT; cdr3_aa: CARTWAANTGELFF
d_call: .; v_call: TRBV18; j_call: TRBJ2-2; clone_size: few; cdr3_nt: TGTGCCAGCTCACCAAACGCGGCCAGCACCGGGGAGCTGTTTTTT; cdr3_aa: CASSPNAASTGELFF
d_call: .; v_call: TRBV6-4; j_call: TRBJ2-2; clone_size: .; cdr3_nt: TGTGCCAGCAGTGATTCAGGGCGAAACACCGGGGAGCTGTTTTTT; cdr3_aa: CASSDSGRNTGELFF
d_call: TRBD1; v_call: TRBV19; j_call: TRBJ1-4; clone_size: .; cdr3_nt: TGTGCCAGTCATAAAAGAACAGGGGGTAATGAAAAACTGTTTTTT; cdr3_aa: CASHKRTGGNEKLFF
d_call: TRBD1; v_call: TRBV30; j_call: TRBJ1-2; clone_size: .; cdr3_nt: TGTGCCTGGAGTCCAGGGGGCGATGGCTACACCTTC; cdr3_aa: CAWSPGGDGYTF
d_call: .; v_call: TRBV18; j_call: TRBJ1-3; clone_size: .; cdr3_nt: TGTGCCAGCTCACCTCAGCCAGATTCTGGAAACACCATATATTTT; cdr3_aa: CASSPQPDSGNTIYF
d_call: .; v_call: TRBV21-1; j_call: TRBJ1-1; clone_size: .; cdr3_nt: TGTGCCAGCACCAGGGGCAGGGCTCGGGAAGCTTTCTTT; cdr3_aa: CASTRGRAREAFF
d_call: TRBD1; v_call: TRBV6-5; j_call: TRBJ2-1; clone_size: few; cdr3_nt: TGTGCCAGCAGTTACGGGGACAGGGGAAATGAGCAGTTCTTC; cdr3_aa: CASSYGDRGNEQFF
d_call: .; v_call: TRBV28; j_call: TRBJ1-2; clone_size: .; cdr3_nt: TGTGCCAGCAGGACCGGGAGCCGGGGGCTAGAATATGGCTACACCTTC; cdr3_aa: CASRTGSRGLEYGYTF
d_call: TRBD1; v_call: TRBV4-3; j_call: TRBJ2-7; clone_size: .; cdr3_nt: TGCGCCAGCAGCCCTACTACTAGGACAGGGCCCCACGAGCAGTACTTC; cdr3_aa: CASSPTTRTGPHEQYF
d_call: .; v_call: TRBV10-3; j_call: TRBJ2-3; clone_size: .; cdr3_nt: TGTGCCACCCGCGGCGGGGATACGCAGTATTTT; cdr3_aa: CATRGGDTQYF
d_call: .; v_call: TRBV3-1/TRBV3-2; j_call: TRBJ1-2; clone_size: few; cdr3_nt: TGTGCCAGCAGCCGGGGAAACTATGGCTACACCTTC; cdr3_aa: CASSRGNYGYTF
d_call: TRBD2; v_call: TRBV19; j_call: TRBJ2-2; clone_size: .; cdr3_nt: TGTGCCAGTAGTATACTACTAGCGGGAGGCGGCACCGGGGAGCTGTTTTTT; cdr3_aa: CASSILLAGGGTGELFF
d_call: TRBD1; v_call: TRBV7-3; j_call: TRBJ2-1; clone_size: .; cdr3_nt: TGTGCCAGCAGCTTCACAGGGGCCAGTGAGCAGTTCTTC; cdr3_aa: CASSFTGASEQFF
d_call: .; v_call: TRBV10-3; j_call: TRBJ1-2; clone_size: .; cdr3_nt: TGTGCCATCAGCGACACAGGGAACTATGGCTACACCTTC; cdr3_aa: CAISDTGNYGYTF
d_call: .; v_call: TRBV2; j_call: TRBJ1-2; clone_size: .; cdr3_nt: TGTGCCAGCAGTGCGGAGGGGAATGGTGGCTACACCTTC; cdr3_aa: CASSAEGNGGYTF
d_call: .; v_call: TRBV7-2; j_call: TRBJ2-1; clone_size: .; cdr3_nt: TGTGCCAGCAGCTTAGAACGCTTAAATGAGCAGTTCTTC; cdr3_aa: CASSLERLNEQFF
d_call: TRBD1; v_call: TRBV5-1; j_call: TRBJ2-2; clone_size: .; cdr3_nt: TGCGCCAGCAGTACCGGGACAGGGGGCACCGGGGAGCTGTTTTTT; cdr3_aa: CASSTGTGGTGELFF
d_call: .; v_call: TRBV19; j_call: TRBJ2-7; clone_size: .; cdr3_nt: TGTGCCACCCAGGGCGGGTCCTACGAGCAGTACTTC; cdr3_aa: CATQGGSYEQYF
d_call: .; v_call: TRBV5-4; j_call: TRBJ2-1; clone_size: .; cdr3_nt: TGTGCCAGCAGCTTGCTGGCAGGGAGGTCCTCCTACAATGAGCAGTTCTTC; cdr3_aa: CASSLLAGRSSYNEQFF
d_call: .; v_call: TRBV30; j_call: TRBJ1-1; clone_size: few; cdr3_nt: TGTGCCTGGAGTATCGCTGCTGAAGCTTTCTTT; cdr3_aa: CAWSIAAEAFF
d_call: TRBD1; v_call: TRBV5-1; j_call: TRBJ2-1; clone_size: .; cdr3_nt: TGCGCCAGCAGCTTGCGGGGGGGACAGGGGTACAATGAGCAGTTCTTC; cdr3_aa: CASSLRGGQGYNEQFF
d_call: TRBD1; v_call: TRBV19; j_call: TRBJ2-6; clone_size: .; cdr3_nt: TGTGCCAGTAGTCCACTACCCGGGACAGGGGCAGGGGCCAACGTCCTGACTTTC; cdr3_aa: CASSPLPGTGAGANVLTF
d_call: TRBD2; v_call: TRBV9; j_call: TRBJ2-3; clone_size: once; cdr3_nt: TGTGCCAGCAGCCCCCGGGCTAGCGGGGGACCTAGCACAGATACGCAGTATTTT; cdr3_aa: CASSPRASGGPSTDTQYF
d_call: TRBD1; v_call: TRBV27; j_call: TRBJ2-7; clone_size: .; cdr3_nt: TGTGCCAGCACGGGGACAGGGGGTGACATAGCCTACGAGCAGTACTTC; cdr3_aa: CASTGTGGDIAYEQYF
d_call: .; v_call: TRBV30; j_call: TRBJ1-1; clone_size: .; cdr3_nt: TGTGCCTGGAGTGTAGACAGATACACTGAAGCTTTCTTT; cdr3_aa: CAWSVDRYTEAFF
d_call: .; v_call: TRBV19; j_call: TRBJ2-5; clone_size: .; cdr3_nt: TGTGCCAGTAGTATCAGATCGGGCATAAGAGAAACCCAGTACTTC; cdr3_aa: CASSIRSGIRETQYF
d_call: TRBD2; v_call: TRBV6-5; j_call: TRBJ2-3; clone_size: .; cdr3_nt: TGTGCCAGCAGTTACTCGAGCGGGGGGCACGGGGATACGCAGTATTTT; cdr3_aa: CASSYSSGGHGDTQYF
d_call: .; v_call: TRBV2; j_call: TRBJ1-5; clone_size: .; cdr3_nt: TGTGCCAGCAATCCTGGAAGGCCAGATCATCAGCCCCAGCATTTT; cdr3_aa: CASNPGRPDHQPQHF
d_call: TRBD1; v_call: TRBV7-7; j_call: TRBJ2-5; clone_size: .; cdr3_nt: TGTGCTAGCAGCCCCATGGGACAGTCCCAAGAGACCCAGTACTTC; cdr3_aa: CASSPMGQSQETQYF
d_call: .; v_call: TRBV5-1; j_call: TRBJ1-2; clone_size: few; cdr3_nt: TGCGCCAGCAGCTTGTCGAGGGCTAACTATGGCTACACCTTC; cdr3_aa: CASSLSRANYGYTF
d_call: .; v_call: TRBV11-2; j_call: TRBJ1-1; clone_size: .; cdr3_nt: TGTGCCAGCAGCACCCGACAGGTGGGGGGCTGGTTTGAAGCTTTCTTT; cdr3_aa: CASSTRQVGGWFEAFF
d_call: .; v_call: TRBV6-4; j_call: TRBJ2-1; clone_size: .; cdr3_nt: TGTGCCAGCAGGGAGAGTTGGGTTGGCAATGAGCAGTTCTTC; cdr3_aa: CASRESWVGNEQFF
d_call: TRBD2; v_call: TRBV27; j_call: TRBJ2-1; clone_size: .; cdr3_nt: TGTGCCAGCAGTTTATCGGGGCTAGCGGGAGTTCCCTACAATGAGCAGTTCTTC; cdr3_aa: CASSLSGLAGVPYNEQFF
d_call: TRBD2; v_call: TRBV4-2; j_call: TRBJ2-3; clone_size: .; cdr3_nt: TGTGCCAGCAGCCCTGGGCTAGCGGAAGGAGATACGCAGTATTTT; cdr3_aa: CASSPGLAEGDTQYF
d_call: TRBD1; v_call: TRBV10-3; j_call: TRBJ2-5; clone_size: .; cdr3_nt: TGTGCCATCAGTGTCCGACAGGGGGCAGGTGAGACCCAGTACTTC; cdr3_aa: CAISVRQGAGETQYF
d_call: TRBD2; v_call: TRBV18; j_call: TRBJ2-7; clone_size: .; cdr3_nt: TGTGCCAGCTCGACGGGACTAGCGGACGAGCAGTACTTC; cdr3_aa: CASSTGLADEQYF
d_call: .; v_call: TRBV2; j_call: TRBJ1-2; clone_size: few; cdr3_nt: TGTGCCAGCAGAAAGGAACAGGGTGACGGCTACACCTTC; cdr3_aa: CASRKEQGDGYTF